This TCR beta chain is drawn from a study of cytomegalovirus exposure and HLA in healthy donors. General study points: Diagnosis of cytomegalovirus status made by the classifier reportedly showed high specificity and sensitivity. Roughly uniform depth of sequencing across donors was assumed in presence/absence analyses. Reports indicate that TCR beta sequences accurately predicted the HLA-A and HLA-B alleles of most subjects.

Vbeta (60) and Jbeta (13) primers were used in the PCR. Generated by immunoSEQ multiplex PCR, the TCRdb table keeps only in-frame clones and is missing some. The ten most abundant clones cover around 6.5% of a sample with more than 50,000 clones. For this clone: Its antigen is undetermined.

Germline V CDR1 and CDR2: SGHRS, YFSETQ. V lost 3 bases to trimming and J lost 7 bases, with 19 bases between them. There are 15 residues in the CDR3. This TCR came from a woman in her 40s in good health and CMV-seronegative. The rearrangement joins TRBV5-1 to TRBJ1-1; D is possibly TRBD1 (6 bases). What was sequenced was PBMCs. The CDR3 bases are TGCGCCAGCAGCTGGGGGCCAGGGACCAGCGGTGAAGCTTTCTTT. It specifies CASSWGPGTSGEAFF.